The present entry profiles one TCR beta chain with its context. The antigen remains unidentified. The CDR3 sequence is 14 residues long. Germline lookup yields CDR1 KGHSH and CDR2 LQKENI. V was pared by 5 bases and J by 7 bases, with 7 bases of the junction left unmatched. The sample is drawn from a study of cytomegalovirus exposure and HLA in healthy donors. Study observations and caveats: The classifier reportedly diagnosed cytomegalovirus status with high sensitivity and specificity. It was 164 TCR beta chains that were listed as cytomegalovirus-associated.

Sequencing used immunoSEQ multiplex PCR; TCRdb keeps in-frame clones, though not all of them. Among fewer than 400,000 clones, about nine tenths were seen once, and the ten largest hold roughly 0.8%. The receptor was derived from a woman aged 18-35 years in good health and CMV-seronegative. The specimen sequenced was PBMCs. The rearrangement uses TRBV18 and TRBJ1-1; 10 nucleotides match TRBD1. CDR3 protein: CASSTGQGFSEAFF. The CDR3 DNA follows: TGTGCCAGCTCAACGGGACAGGGGTTTAGTGAAGCTTTCTTT.